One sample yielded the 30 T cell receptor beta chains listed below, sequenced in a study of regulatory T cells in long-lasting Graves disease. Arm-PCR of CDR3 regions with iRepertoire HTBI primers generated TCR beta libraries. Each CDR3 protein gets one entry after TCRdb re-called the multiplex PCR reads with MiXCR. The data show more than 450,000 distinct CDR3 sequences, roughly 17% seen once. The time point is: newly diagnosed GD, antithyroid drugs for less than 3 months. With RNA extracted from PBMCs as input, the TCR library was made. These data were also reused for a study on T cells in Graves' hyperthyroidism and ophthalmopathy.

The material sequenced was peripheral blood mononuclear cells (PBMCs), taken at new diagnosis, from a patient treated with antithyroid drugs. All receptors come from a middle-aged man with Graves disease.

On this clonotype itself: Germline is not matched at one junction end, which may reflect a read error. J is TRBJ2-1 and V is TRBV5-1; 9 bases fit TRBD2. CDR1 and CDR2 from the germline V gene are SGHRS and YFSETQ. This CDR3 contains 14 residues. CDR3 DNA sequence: TGCACCAGCAGCAACGGCCTAGCGGGGAATGAGCAGTTCTTC. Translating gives CTSSNGLAGNEQFF.

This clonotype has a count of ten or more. The CDR3 nucleotides read TGTGCCAGCAGTCAGACGGGACTAGTGCCCTACGAGCAGTACTTC. Its translation: CASSQTGLVPYEQYF. The chain is built from TRBV14 and TRBJ2-7; 8 bases align to TRBD2. The germline V gene encodes CDR1 SGHDN and CDR2 FVKESK. The CDR3 has 15 amino acids. The V gene end was trimmed by 6 bases and the J gene end by 2 bases; junction bases not matched to a gene: 9.

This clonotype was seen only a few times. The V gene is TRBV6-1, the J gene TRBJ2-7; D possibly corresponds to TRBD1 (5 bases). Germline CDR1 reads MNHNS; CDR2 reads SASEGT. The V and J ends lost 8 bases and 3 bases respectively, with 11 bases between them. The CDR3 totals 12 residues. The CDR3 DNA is TGTGCCAGCTTCAGGGTTAGCTACGAGCAGTACTTC. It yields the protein CASFRVSYEQYF.

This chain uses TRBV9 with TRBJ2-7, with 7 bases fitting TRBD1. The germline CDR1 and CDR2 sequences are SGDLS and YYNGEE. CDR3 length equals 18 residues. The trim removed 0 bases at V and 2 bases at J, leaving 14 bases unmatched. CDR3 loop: CASSVGLVGEGAPYEQYF. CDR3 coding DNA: TGTGCCAGCAGCGTAGGATTAGTAGGAGAGGGGGCTCCCTACGAGCAGTACTTC.

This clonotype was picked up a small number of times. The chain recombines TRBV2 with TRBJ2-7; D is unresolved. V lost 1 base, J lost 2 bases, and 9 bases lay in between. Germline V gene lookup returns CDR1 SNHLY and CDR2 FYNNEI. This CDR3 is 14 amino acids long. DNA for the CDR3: TGTGCCAGCAGTGAAGAGGGCCCGACCTACGAGCAGTACTTC. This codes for CASSEEGPTYEQYF. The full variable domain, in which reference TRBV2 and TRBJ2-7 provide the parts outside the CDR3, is EPEVTQTPSHQVTQMGQEVILRCVPISNHLYFYWYRQILGQKVEFLVSFYNNEISEKSEIFDDQFSVERPDGSNFTLKIRSTKLEDSAMYFCASSEEGPTYEQYFGPGTRLTVT.

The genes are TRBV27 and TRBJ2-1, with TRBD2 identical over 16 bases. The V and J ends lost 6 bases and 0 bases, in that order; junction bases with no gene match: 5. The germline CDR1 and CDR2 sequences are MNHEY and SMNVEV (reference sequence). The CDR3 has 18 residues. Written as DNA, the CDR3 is TGTGCCAGCAGGGGGACTAGCGGGAGGGTTAGCTCCTACAATGAGCAGTTCTTC. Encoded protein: CASRGTSGRVSSYNEQFF.

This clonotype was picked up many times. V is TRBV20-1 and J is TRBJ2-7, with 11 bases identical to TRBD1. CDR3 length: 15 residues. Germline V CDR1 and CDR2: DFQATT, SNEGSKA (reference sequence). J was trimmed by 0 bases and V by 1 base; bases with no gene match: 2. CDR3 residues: CSARGGTGGSYEQYF. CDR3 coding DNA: TGCAGTGCTAGAGGAGGGACAGGGGGCTCCTACGAGCAGTACTTC.

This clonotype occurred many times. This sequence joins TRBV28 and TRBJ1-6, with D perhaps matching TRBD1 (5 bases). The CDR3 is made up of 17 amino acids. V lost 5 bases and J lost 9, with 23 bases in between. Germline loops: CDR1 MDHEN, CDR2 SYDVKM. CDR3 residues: CASSLIPRGGWGSPLHF. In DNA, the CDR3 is TGTGCCAGCAGTCTAATCCCGCGGGGGGGGTGGGGTTCACCCCTCCACTTT.

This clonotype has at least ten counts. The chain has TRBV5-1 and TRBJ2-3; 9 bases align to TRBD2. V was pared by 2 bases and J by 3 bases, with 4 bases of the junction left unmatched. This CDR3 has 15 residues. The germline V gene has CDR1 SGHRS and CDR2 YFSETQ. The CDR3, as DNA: TGCGCCAGCAGCTTATTTAGCGGGAGAACAGATACGCAGTATTTT. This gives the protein CASSLFSGRTDTQYF.

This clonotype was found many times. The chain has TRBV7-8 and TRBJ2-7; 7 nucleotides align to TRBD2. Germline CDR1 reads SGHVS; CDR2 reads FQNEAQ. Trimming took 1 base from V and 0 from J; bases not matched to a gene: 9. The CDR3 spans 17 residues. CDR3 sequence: CASSLDRRGLLSYEQYF. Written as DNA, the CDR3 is TGTGCCAGCAGCTTAGATCGGAGGGGACTACTCTCCTACGAGCAGTACTTC.

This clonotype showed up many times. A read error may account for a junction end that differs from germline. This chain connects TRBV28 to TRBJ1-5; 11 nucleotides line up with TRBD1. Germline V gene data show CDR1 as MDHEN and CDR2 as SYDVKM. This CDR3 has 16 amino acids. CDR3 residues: CASSSPGQGGNQPQHF. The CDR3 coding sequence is TGTGCCAGCAGTTCTCCGGGACAGGGGGGCAATCAGCCCCAGCACTTT.

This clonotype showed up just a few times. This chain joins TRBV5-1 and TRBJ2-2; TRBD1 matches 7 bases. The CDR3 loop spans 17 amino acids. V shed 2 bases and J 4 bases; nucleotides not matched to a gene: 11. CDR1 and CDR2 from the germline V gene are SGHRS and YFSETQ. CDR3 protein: CASSFRSDRDFTGELFF. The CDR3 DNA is TGCGCCAGCAGCTTTCGGTCCGACAGGGATTTCACCGGGGAGCTGTTTTTT. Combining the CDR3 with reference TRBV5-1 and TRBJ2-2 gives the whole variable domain KAGVTQTPRYLIKTRGQQVTLSCSPISGHRSVSWYQQTPGQGLQFLFEYFSETQRNKGNFPGRFSGRQFSNSRSEMNVSTLELGDSALYLCASSFRSDRDFTGELFFGEGSRLTVL.

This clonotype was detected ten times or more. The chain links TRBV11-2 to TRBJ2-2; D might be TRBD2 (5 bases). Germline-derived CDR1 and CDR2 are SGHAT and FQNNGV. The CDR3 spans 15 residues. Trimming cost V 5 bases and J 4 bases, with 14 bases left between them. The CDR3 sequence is CASSQRETTTGELFF. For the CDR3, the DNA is TGTGCCAGCAGCCAAAGGGAGACGACCACCGGGGAGCTGTTTTTT. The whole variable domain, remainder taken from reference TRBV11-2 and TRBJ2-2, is EAGVAQSPRYKIIEKRQSVAFWCNPISGHATLYWYQQILGQGPKLLIQFQNNGVVDDSQLPKDRFSAERLKGVDSTLKIQPAKLEDSAVYLCASSQRETTTGELFFGEGSRLTVL.

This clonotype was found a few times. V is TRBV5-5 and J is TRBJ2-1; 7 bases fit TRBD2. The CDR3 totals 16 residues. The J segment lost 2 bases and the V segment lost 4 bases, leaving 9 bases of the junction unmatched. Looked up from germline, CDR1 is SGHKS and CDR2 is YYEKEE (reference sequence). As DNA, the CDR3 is TGTGCCAGCAGCCCTAGCGGTAGCCTCCCCTACAATGAGCAGTTCTTC. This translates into CASSPSGSLPYNEQFF.

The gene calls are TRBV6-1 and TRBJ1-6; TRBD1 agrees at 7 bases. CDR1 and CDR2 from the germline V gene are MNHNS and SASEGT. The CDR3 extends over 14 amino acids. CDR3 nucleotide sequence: TGTGCAACCGTCGCCGGGACAGCGGATTCACCCCTCCACTTT. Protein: CATVAGTADSPLHF.

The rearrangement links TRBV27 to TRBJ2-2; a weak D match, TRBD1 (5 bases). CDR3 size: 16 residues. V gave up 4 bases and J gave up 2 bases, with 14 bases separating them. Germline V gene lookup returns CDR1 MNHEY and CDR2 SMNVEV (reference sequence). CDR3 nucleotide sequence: TGTGCCAGCAGTTCTTCAGGGTTTTTTAACACCGGGGAGCTGTTTTTT. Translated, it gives CASSSSGFFNTGELFF.

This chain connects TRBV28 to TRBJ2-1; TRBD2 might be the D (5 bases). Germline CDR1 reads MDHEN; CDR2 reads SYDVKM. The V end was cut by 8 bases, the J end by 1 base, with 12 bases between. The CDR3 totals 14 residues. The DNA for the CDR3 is TGTGCCAGCGGGGAGCTCGAGTCCTACAATGAGCAGTTCTTC. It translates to CASGELESYNEQFF.

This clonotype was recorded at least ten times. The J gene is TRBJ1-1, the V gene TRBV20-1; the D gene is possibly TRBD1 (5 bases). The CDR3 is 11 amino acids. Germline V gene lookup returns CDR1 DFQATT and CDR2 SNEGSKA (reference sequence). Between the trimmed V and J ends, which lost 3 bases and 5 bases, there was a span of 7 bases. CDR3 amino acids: CSASRGTEAFF. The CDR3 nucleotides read TGCAGTGCTAGTCGGGGGACTGAAGCTTTCTTT.

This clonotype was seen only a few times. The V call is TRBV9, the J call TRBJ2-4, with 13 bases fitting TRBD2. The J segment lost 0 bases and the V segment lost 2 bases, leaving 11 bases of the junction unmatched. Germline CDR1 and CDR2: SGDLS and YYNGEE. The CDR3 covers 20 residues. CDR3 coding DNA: TGTGCCAGCAGCGTTCAGACTAGCGGGAGGCCGAATTTAGCCAAAAACATTCAGTACTTC. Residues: CASSVQTSGRPNLAKNIQYF.

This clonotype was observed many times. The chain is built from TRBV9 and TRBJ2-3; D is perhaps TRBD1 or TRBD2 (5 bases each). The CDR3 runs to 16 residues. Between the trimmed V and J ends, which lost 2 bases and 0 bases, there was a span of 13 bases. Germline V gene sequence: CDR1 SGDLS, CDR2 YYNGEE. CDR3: CASSVTGTASTDTQYF. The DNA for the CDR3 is TGTGCCAGCAGCGTCACCGGGACGGCCAGCACAGATACGCAGTATTTT.

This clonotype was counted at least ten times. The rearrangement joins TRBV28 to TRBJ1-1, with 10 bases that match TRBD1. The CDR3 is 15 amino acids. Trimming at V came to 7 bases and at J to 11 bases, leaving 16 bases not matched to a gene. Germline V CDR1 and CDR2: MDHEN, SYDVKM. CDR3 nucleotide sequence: TGTGCCAGCACTAAACTTAGTCCGGGACAGGGGAGCGCTTTCTTT. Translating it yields CASTKLSPGQGSAFF.

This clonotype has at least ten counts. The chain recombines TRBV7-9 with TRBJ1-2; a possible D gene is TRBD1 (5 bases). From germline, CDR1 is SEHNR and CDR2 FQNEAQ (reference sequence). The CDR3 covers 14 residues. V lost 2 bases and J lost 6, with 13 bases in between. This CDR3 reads CASSLKGDADGYTF. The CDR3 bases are TGTGCCAGCAGCTTAAAAGGGGATGCGGATGGCTACACCTTC.

The CDR3 sequence: CASSSQGARSYNEQFF. Written as DNA, the CDR3 is TGTGCCAGCAGCTCACAGGGGGCTCGGTCCTACAATGAGCAGTTCTTC. V and J are TRBV7-9 and TRBJ2-1, with 9 bases fitting TRBD1. The CDR3 has 16 residues. V shed 4 bases and J 1 base; nucleotides not matched to a gene: 5. Germline values: CDR1 SEHNR, CDR2 FQNEAQ (reference sequence).

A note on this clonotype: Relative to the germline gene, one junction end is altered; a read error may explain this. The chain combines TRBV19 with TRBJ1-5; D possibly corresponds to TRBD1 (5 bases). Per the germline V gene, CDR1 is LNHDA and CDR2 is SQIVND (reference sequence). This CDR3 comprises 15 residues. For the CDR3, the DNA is TGTGACAGTAGTACCCGGGACGGAGGCCCTCAGCCCCAGCATTTT. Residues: CDSSTRDGGPQPQHF. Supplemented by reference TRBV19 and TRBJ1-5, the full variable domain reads DGGITQSPKYLFRKEGQNVTLSCEQNLNHDAMYWYRQDPGQGLRLIYYSQIVNDFQKGDIAEGYSVSREKKESFPLTVTSAQKNPTAFYLCDSSTRDGGPQPQHFGDGTRLSIL.

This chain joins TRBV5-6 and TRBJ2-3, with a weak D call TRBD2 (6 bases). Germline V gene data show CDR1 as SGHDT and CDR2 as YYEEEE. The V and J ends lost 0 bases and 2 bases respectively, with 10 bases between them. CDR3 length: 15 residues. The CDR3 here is CASSLGRDHTDTQYF. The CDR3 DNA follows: TGTGCCAGCAGCTTGGGGCGGGACCACACAGATACGCAGTATTTT.

The CDR3 DNA reads TGCGCCAGCACAACCAAGGGGGACCGTAATGAAAAACTGTTTTTT. Residues: CASTTKGDRNEKLFF. This chain links TRBV4-1 with TRBJ1-4; possibly TRBD1 for D (6 bases). Germline values: CDR1 MGHRA, CDR2 YSYEKL. This CDR3 comprises 15 residues. The V end lost 7 bases, the J end lost 4 bases, and 16 bases lay between the germline ends.

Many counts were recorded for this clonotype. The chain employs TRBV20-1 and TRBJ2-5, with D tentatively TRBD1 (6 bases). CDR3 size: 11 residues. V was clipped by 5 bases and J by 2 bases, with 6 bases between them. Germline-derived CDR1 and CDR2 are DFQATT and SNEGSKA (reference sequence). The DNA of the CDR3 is TGCAGTGCTGACAGGCAAGAGACCCAGTACTTC. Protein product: CSADRQETQYF.

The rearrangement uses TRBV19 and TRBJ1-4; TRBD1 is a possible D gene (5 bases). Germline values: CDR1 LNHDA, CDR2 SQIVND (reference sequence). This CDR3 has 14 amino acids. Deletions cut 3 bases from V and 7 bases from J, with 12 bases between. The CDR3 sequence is CASSIDRGREKLFF. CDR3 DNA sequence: TGTGCCAGTAGTATCGATAGGGGACGTGAAAAACTGTTTTTT. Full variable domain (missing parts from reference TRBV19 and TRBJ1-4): DGGITQSPKYLFRKEGQNVTLSCEQNLNHDAMYWYRQDPGQGLRLIYYSQIVNDFQKGDIAEGYSVSREKKESFPLTVTSAQKNPTAFYLCASSIDRGREKLFFGSGTQLSVL.

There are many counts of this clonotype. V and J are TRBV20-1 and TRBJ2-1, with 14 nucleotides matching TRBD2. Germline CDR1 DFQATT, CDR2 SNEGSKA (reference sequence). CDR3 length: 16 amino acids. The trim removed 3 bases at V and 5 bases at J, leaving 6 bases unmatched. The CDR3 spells CSASRLAGGLDNEQFF. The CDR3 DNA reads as TGCAGTGCTAGCCGACTAGCGGGAGGGTTGGACAATGAGCAGTTCTTC.

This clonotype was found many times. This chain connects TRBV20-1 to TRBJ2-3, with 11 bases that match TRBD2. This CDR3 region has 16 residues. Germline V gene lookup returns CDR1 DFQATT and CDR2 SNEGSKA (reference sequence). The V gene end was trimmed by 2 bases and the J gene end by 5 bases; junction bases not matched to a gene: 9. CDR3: CSARQIAGGPGDTQYF. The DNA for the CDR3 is TGCAGTGCTAGACAGATAGCGGGAGGGCCGGGAGATACGCAGTATTTT.